Sequencing of this T cell receptor (beta chain) was carried out in a study of cytomegalovirus exposure and HLA in healthy donors (dated 2017 in TCRdb). Describing the broader study: According to a later analysis, the 100 to 150 validation repertoires were produced on the same platform as the roughly 600 repertoires of the first cohort. Besides the first cohort of 666 subjects, a separate validation cohort made up of over a hundred different subjects was used. The aim of the study was to test whether cataloging public T cell receptors could identify signatures of past pathogen exposure. To predict cytomegalovirus infection status, the study brought together high-throughput TCR immunosequencing, statistical association of individual TCRs with disease status, and machine learning. General findings and caveats noted by the study authors: In both the original and validation cohorts, the classifier was reported to diagnose cytomegalovirus status with high specificity and sensitivity. The authors suggested that the approach could potentially be generalized to other disease states and immunological phenotypes. Most TCR sequences were seen in very few donors, while some public TCRs were found in many individuals. Three of the identified cytomegalovirus-associated TCR beta chains were confirmed in vitro to be specific for cytomegalovirus antigens. The validation cohort had no HLA typing available for a later analysis, so co-occurrence within that cohort was assessed over all 110 or so repertoires. A later analysis found that TCRs clustered in the first cohort also tended to co-occur in the 110 or so validation repertoires, with roughly 95% of cluster scores above 0. In the study, 150 to 200 TCR beta chains were listed as associated with cytomegalovirus.

A word on this clone: Its target antigen remains unknown. No per-base quality is available; no much larger clone lies one base away.

The CDR3, from cysteine to phenylalanine, totals 11 residues. Of all the DNA, just the CDR3 is kept, 33 bases in frame from base 1. Sequences MNHEY (CDR1) and SVGAGI (CDR2) are obtained from the germline V gene. V is shortened by 5 bases, J by 7 bases, and the region joining them spans 8 bases. Donors formed part of the validation cohort, which comprised over a hundred subjects and was distinct from the first cohort of fewer than 750 subjects. Library construction relied on the immunoSEQ multiplex PCR assay. The paper's processing steps were these. To diagnose cytomegalovirus status from the catalog of TCR beta chain sequences, a statistical classification framework was built. TCRdb provides this immuneACCESS table in a form limited to in-frame rearrangements. Some clones are lacking; in checked studies, under half of them reflect an unresolved V gene, and why the rest are absent is not known. For V, J and clone size, that table is used; D and trimming come from the DNA. The table for this sample lists around 200,000 clones; roughly four fifths of them were counted only once. Jointly, the top ten make up 2.8% of the sample.

This TCR was recovered from a woman aged 18-29 years in good health and CMV-seropositive. The specimen was PBMCs. Recombination linked TRBV6-5 to TRBJ2-5; a confident D gene designation cannot be given. The CDR3 in this case is CASSEDVTQYF. The sequenced DNA: TGTGCCAGCAGTGAGGATGTGACCCAGTACTTC.